This note documents a single T cell receptor (beta chain) sequence. Antigen: not known. This sample is drawn from a study of cytomegalovirus exposure and HLA in healthy donors. Study background: Clustering assigned 70% to 85% of the approximately 400 genotyped donors to the Caucasian-associated ancestry cluster. Study observations and caveats: In a later analysis, V- and J-gene trimming of beta chains associated with a DCLRE1C missense variant, replicated independently. Previous analysis showed most TCR beta V segments were productive about 90% or about 30% of the time.

With 60 Vbeta and 13 Jbeta primers, the PCR was carried out. TCRdb's copy holds only in-frame clones and misses some; the assay was immunoSEQ multiplex PCR. Of about 38,000 clones listed, just over 85% are singletons. The CDR3 contains 14 residues. Per germline, CDR1 SEHNR and CDR2 FQNEAQ (reference sequence). V lost 10 bases to trimming and J lost 7 bases, with 17 bases between them. The TCR was taken from a woman in her thirties or forties in good health and CMV-seropositive. This sequence joins TRBV7-9 and TRBJ1-6, with D possibly matching TRBD1 (5 bases). The sequencing sample was made of PBMCs. The CDR3 is CATPRGGLNSPLHF. The CDR3 DNA sequence: TGTGCCACCCCCCGGGGGGGTCTAAATTCACCCCTCCACTTT.